This T cell receptor (beta chain) was obtained from a study of human T cells and chemical hapten exposure (dated by TCRdb to the early 2020s). For context, the study as a whole: For sensitization, 2% DPC in acetone was applied to a roughly 2 cm by roughly 2 cm area of upper inner arm skin. Most of the patients in the cohort were female, and the cohort covered alopecia areata with under or over 50% scalp involvement, alopecia totalis and alopecia universalis. Patient blood was sampled pre-sensitization (week 0) and at 2, 6 and about 24 weeks after DPC sensitization. Patch tests used Finn chambers with 0.01% DPC on the upper back, scored after 6 days by International Contact Dermatitis Research Group standards. This study followed changes in the peripheral blood TCR repertoire in vivo during primary and secondary sensitization of alopecia patients to the hapten diphenylcyclopropenone (DPC). Libraries were combined into a pool for sequencing, and differences in TCR yield between samples came mainly from small differences in library volumes within the pool. Patients additionally received weekly therapeutic DPC doses to the scalp throughout the roughly 26-week study period. About 28 alopecia patients gave blood for TCR sequencing at one to four time points (pre-sensitization, 2, 6 and 24 weeks).

The library was obtained by RACE. The sequencing machine was a NextSeq 500. Library preparation attached unique molecular identifiers to individual cDNA molecules for quantitative, reproducible TCR counting. From each blood RNA sample, both TCR alpha and TCR beta chains were sequenced. In the original analysis: The median number of TCRs per sample was approximately 98,000, ranging from roughly 23,224 to 690,600. The Decombinator software suite was used to annotate the V, J and CDR3 of the TCR reads. Every sample was subsampled to the same number of TCRs (28,000) for the PS versus PT1 abundance plots. TCRs were defined as expanded if absent before sensitization and observed at least eight times at the 2-week time point. TCRdb reprocessing: public reads trimmed at Q25 with fastp, clones called with MiXCR, in-frame beta chains kept. One record per CDR3 amino acid sequence lists the most common genes and DNA. V and J calls and clone size were set by TCRdb, not the authors. Present in this sample are tens of thousands of distinct CDR3 sequences, about a tenth of which were seen just once. About 1.4% of the sample rests with the top ten.

The germline V gene gives CDR1 as SGHTA and CDR2 as FQGNSA. From its cysteine to its phenylalanine, the CDR3 spans 15 amino acids. Only CDR3 DNA remains: 45 bases, in frame from the first base. Interpreted using the paper, the time point label stands for: patch test 1, 2 weeks after DPC sensitization. The meaning of the sample's treatment or condition label: therapeutic diphenylcyclopropenone sensitization with weekly scalp DPC. Blood at each patch-test visit was drawn before the patch test was applied. Patients were considered eligible if aged 18 to 70, diagnosed with alopecia and deemed suitable for DPC therapy, and patients were excluded if pregnant. Total RNA was extracted from unfractionated whole blood that had been collected in Tempus Blood RNA tubes. Regarding this clonotype: Its antigen has not been determined. A junction boundary mismatches the germline segment, possibly from a read error.

Here is what the overall study found, with its caveats: After repeated subsampling, changes were observed in the strength of the expansion versus patch-test correlation and in the threshold at which the correlation became significant. DPC sensitization did not change the number of TCRs with a frequency above 1 in 1000, and there was no evidence of changes in global repertoire structure. Because all patients had alopecia, a presumed autoimmune disease, the immune response of the patients might differ from that of healthy individuals. Compared with pre-sensitization or healthy control sets, expanded TCRs formed significantly more large CDR3 similarity clusters, which is consistent with antigen-driven responses. Patch test score correlated positively with the number of PT1 expanded TCRs, reaching significance at thresholds 8, 16 and 32 but not at 4.

This TCR was recovered from a woman aged 45-60 years with alopecia areata. Some clones in this sample may be carry-over from other donors' samples. The specimen was whole blood, collected in connection with sensitization to the hapten diphenylcyclopropenone (DPC). Recombination joined TRBV7-2 with TRBJ2-3; TRBD1 aligns with 9 central bases. The nucleotide sequence is given as TGTGTCAGCAGCCCGGGACAGGGCTTCACAGATACGCAGTATTTT. It translates as CVSSPGQGFTDTQYF. Reference TRBV7-2 and TRBJ2-3 proteins supply the regions before and after the CDR3; the full variable domain is: GAGVSQSPSNKVTEKGKDVELRCDPISGHTALYWYRQSLGQGLEFLIYFQGNSAPDKSGLPSDRFSAERTGGSVSTLTIQRTQQEDSAVYLCVSSPGQGFTDTQYFGPGTRLTVL.